A selection of T cell receptor beta chains follows, all from one sample in a study of blood T cell repertoires in COVID-19. Measured with immunoSEQ multiplex PCR; TCRdb has only the in-frame clones, and not every one. Of roughly 250,000 clones in the sample, around 90% were seen once. The sequenced sample was PBMCs or T cells enriched from blood (not recorded which). The receptors were sampled from a woman aged 50 to 60 who had recovered from COVID-19. Each CDR3 is given with its conserved first and last residue. A D gene is named only where the DNA matches it firmly. Rows may omit the clone size; those that give it use once, few, many or a size class.

size	D	J	V	CDR3	DNA
NA	NA	TRBJ1-2	TRBV5-5	CASSLTGVNYGYTF	TGTGCCAGCAGCTTAACGGGTGTGAACTATGGCTACACCTTC
NA	NA	TRBJ2-7	TRBV4-3	CASSQVGGLSYEQYF	TGCGCCAGCAGCCAAGTCGGCGGTCTCTCCTACGAGCAGTACTTC
NA	NA	TRBJ1-1	TRBV30	CAWSEQLNTEAFF	TGTGCCTGGAGTGAACAATTGAACACTGAAGCTTTCTTT
few	NA	TRBJ2-3	TRBV5-1	CASSLSTRSDTQYF	TGCGCCAGCAGCCTGAGCACGAGATCAGATACGCAGTATTTT
NA	TRBD1	TRBJ1-1	TRBV30	CAWSLQGGTEAFF	TGTGCCTGGAGCTTACAGGGGGGGACTGAAGCTTTCTTT
NA	NA	TRBJ2-1	TRBV6-6	CASSPGSSYNEQFF	TGTGCCAGCAGTCCCGGGAGTTCATACAATGAGCAGTTCTTC
NA	NA	TRBJ2-1	TRBV10-1	CASSDPGQNEQFF	TGCGCCAGCAGTGACCCCGGACAGAATGAGCAGTTCTTC
NA	NA	TRBJ1-6	TRBV3-1/TRBV3-2	CASRLGQKNSPLHF	TGTGCCAGCAGACTGGGACAAAAAAATTCACCCCTCCACTTT
NA	NA	TRBJ1-2	TRBV7-8	CASSPRTLKLHGYTF	TGTGCCAGCAGCCCTCGGACACTCAAGCTACATGGCTACACCTTC
NA	NA	TRBJ1-1	TRBV7-8	CASSLGGRTTEAFF	TGTGCCAGCAGCTTAGGGGGGAGGACCACTGAAGCTTTCTTT
NA	NA	TRBJ1-3	TRBV7-2	CASSLSRSGNTIYF	TGTGCCAGCAGCTTAAGCAGGTCTGGAAACACCATATATTTT
NA	NA	TRBJ2-2	TRBV11-3	CASSTYTGELFF	TGTGCCAGCAGCACATACACCGGGGAGCTGTTTTTT
NA	NA	TRBJ1-4	TRBV5-1	CASSFQGFQTTNEKLFF	TGCGCCAGCAGCTTCCAGGGATTCCAGACGACTAATGAAAAACTGTTTTTT
NA	NA	TRBJ1-4	TRBV5-6	CASSQTGESTNEKLFF	TGTGCCAGCAGCCAGACTGGCGAATCAACTAATGAAAAACTGTTTTTT
NA	NA	TRBJ1-1	TRBV11-3	CASIYDITGHLGRTEAFF	TGTGCCAGCATCTACGATATCACAGGTCACTTAGGTCGGACTGAAGCTTTCTTT
NA	NA	TRBJ2-1	TRBV6-4	CASSDRVYGEQFF	TGTGCCAGCAGTGACAGAGTTTACGGTGAGCAGTTCTTC
NA	TRBD1	TRBJ1-4	TRBV27	CASRTGNEKLFF	TGTGCCAGCAGGACAGGGAACGAAAAACTGTTTTTT
NA	TRBD2	TRBJ2-1	TRBV19	CASSRRGSGIIRSSYNEQFF	TGTGCCAGTAGTCGGCGGGGGAGCGGGATTATACGAAGCTCCTACAATGAGCAGTTCTTC
NA	NA	TRBJ2-1	TRBV27	CASSSGIGGNEQFF	TGTGCCAGCAGTTCCGGTATAGGGGGCAATGAGCAGTTCTTC
NA	NA	TRBJ2-2	TRBV28	CASSLTGNTGELFF	TGTGCCAGCAGCTTGACTGGGAACACCGGGGAGCTGTTTTTT
NA	TRBD2	TRBJ2-2	TRBV4-3	CASSQARLAGGLGGELFF	TGCGCCAGCAGCCAAGCTCGACTAGCGGGAGGGCTCGGCGGGGAGCTGTTTTTT
NA	TRBD2	TRBJ2-5	TRBV7-2	CASSLAPSGGQETQYF	TGTGCCAGCAGCCTGGCCCCTAGCGGGGGTCAAGAGACCCAGTACTTC
once	NA	TRBJ1-6	TRBV4-2	CASSLQGGNSPLHF	TGTGCCAGCAGCCTACAGGGTGGGAATTCACCCCTCCACTTT
NA	TRBD2	TRBJ2-4	TRBV5-4	CASSMKAGVGAKNIQYF	TGTGCCAGCAGCATGAAAGCGGGAGTAGGGGCCAAAAACATTCAGTACTTC
NA	NA	TRBJ1-6	TRBV11-2	CASSLGGNSPLHF	TGTGCCAGCAGCTTAGGCGGGAATTCACCCCTCCACTTT
NA	NA	TRBJ2-2	TRBV3-1/TRBV3-2	CASSQGGTGELFF	TGTGCCAGCAGCCAGGGGGGTACCGGGGAGCTGTTTTTT
NA	NA	TRBJ2-1	TRBV4-3	CASSPQEGIGGEQFF	TGCGCCAGCAGCCCCCAGGAGGGAATCGGGGGTGAGCAGTTCTTC
few	TRBD1	TRBJ2-1	TRBV7-2	CASSLAQGVNYEQFF	TGTGCCAGCAGCTTAGCGCAGGGGGTAAACTATGAGCAGTTCTTC
NA	TRBD2	TRBJ2-7	TRBV5-1	CASSSGLAPTYEQYF	TGCGCCAGCAGCTCCGGACTAGCGCCTACCTACGAGCAGTACTTC
NA	TRBD2	TRBJ2-7	TRBV4-3	CASSQGAAGGPSEQYF	TGCGCCAGCAGCCAAGGGGCGGCGGGAGGGCCGAGCGAGCAGTACTTC
once	TRBD1	TRBJ1-1	TRBV28	CASSLSTGGAVTEAFF	TGTGCCAGCAGTTTATCTACAGGGGGCGCGGTCACTGAAGCTTTCTTT
NA	NA	TRBJ2-7	TRBV3-1/TRBV3-2	CASSQDSPGKRYEQYF	TGTGCCAGCAGCCAAGATTCGCCAGGGAAAAGGTACGAGCAGTACTTC
NA	NA	TRBJ2-2	TRBV5-5	CASSLGTAGELFF	TGTGCCAGCAGCTTGGGAACGGCCGGGGAGCTGTTTTTT
NA	TRBD2	TRBJ2-3	TRBV7-2	CASSRGLAGSTDTQYF	TGTGCCAGCAGCCGGGGACTAGCGGGCAGCACAGATACGCAGTATTTT
NA	TRBD2	TRBJ2-4	TRBV11-2	CASSPRLAGGVGNIQYF	TGTGCCAGCAGCCCCCGCCTAGCGGGAGGTGTCGGGAACATTCAGTACTTC
NA	NA	TRBJ1-1	TRBV2	CASRAEGYTEAFF	TGTGCCAGCAGAGCGGAGGGCTACACTGAAGCTTTCTTT
NA	NA	TRBJ1-4	TRBV7-9	CASSLGSGTVDEKLFF	TGTGCCAGCAGCTTGGGGTCCGGGACTGTAGATGAAAAACTGTTTTTT
NA	NA	TRBJ1-1	TRBV2	CASSEQGSGTEAFF	TGTGCCAGCAGTGAGCAGGGGTCGGGCACTGAAGCTTTCTTT
NA	NA	TRBJ1-1	TRBV11-2	CASSSGVHNTEAFF	TGTGCCAGCAGCTCCGGGGTTCACAACACTGAAGCTTTCTTT
NA	NA	TRBJ1-2	TRBV12-3/TRBV12-4	CASSPDGGYGYTF	TGTGCCAGCAGTCCCGACGGGGGCTATGGCTACACCTTC